The 28 T cell receptor beta chains below all came from one sample that was sequenced in a study of shared T cell receptors in the human thymus. Sequencing used immunoSEQ multiplex PCR; TCRdb keeps in-frame clones, though not all of them. The table has 500,000 to 750,000 clones, 88% seen once. This sample also appeared in a second study, on human thymus T cells.

Sequencing input: thymocytes. Receptor source: a boy under two years old with a congenital heart defect.

This chain links TRBV19 with TRBJ1-1; possible D gene TRBD1, 6 bases. Per the germline V gene, CDR1 is LNHDA and CDR2 is SQIVND (reference sequence). V was clipped by 5 bases and J by 0 bases, with 13 bases between them. This CDR3 contains 15 residues. The CDR3 reads CASSPNREMNTEAFF. CDR3 nucleotide sequence: TGTGCCAGTAGTCCAAACAGGGAAATGAACACTGAAGCTTTCTTT.

This clone is a singleton in its sample. This chain joins TRBV19 and TRBJ2-7, with D possibly TRBD1 on 6 matching bases. This CDR3 has 13 residues. Looked up from germline, CDR1 is LNHDA and CDR2 is SQIVND (reference sequence). Trimming shortened V by 10 bases and J by 5 bases, and 18 bases separated the two germline ends. CDR3 residues: CATRNQGFDEQYF. The CDR3 DNA is TGTGCCACCAGAAACCAGGGGTTCGACGAGCAGTACTTC.

The chain joins TRBV6-4 to TRBJ1-5; D call uncertain. The germline V and J ends were trimmed by 0 bases and 7 bases, with 16 bases remaining between them. The CDR3 loop spans 16 amino acids. The germline CDR1 and CDR2 sequences are MRHNA and SNTAGT. The CDR3 protein is CASSDSGSLRGQPQHF. CDR3 bases: TGTGCCAGCAGTGACTCCGGGTCCCTGAGAGGGCAGCCCCAGCATTTT.

The chain carries TRBV14 and TRBJ2-3; 12 positions match TRBD2. J gave up 6 bases and V 8 bases, and 12 bases lay outside the gene matches. Germline assignment: CDR1 SGHDN and CDR2 FVKESK. This CDR3 comprises 16 residues. CDR3 sequence (DNA): TGTGCCAGCTCGATGCAACTAGCGGGAGGCATTGATACGCAGTATTTT. This translates into CASSMQLAGGIDTQYF.

This clone was seen a few times. V gene TRBV4-1 combines with J gene TRBJ2-1; 10 bases are shared with TRBD2. The CDR3 contains 16 residues. The V gene end was trimmed by 0 bases and the J gene end by 7 bases; junction bases not matched to a gene: 6. Germline V gene lookup returns CDR1 MGHRA and CDR2 YSYEKL. The CDR3 DNA reads as TGCGCCAGCAGCCAAGATCTAGCGGGAGAGGGGAATGAGCAGTTCTTC. This codes for CASSQDLAGEGNEQFF.

The chain is built from TRBV19 and TRBJ2-7; perhaps TRBD2 as D (6 bases). Per germline, CDR1 LNHDA and CDR2 SQIVND (reference sequence). This CDR3 is built from 16 residues. V lost 3 bases to trimming and J lost 1 base, with 16 bases between them. Here the CDR3 reads CASSMRPGRNSYEQYF. The CDR3 DNA follows: TGTGCCAGTAGTATGCGCCCGGGGAGGAATTCCTACGAGCAGTACTTC.

The chain combines TRBV7-8 with TRBJ2-3; the D gene is possibly TRBD2 (5 bases). CDR1 and CDR2 (germline): SGHVS, FQNEAQ. Trimming pared 6 bases from V and 1 base from J, leaving 14 bases between. CDR3 length equals 15 residues. The CDR3 region is CASRAGRARTDTQYF. CDR3 DNA: TGTGCCAGCAGGGCCGGGCGGGCCCGCACAGATACGCAGTATTTT.

The chain recombines TRBV13 with TRBJ1-2; the match to TRBD1 covers 9 bases. Germline CDR1 PRHDT, CDR2 FYEKMQ (reference sequence). J was trimmed by 4 bases and V by 6 bases; bases with no gene match: 9. The CDR3 spans 15 residues. CDR3 bases: TGTGCCAGCAGTTCTCTAACAGGGGGCGCCTATGGCTACACCTTC. It yields the protein CASSSLTGGAYGYTF.

The chain recombines TRBV29-1 with TRBJ2-5; TRBD1 aligns across 7 bases. This CDR3 has 13 amino acids. V was clipped by 6 bases and J by 5 bases; unmatched bases: 9. Germline V gene lookup returns CDR1 SQVTM and CDR2 ANQGSEA. The CDR3 DNA reads as TGCAGCGTCGTAGACAGGGTCGGGGAGACCCAGTACTTC. Translating it yields CSVVDRVGETQYF.

DNA for the CDR3: TGTGCCAGCAGTGCCCCAGGGGGATCGTTGTTTGATACGCAGTATTTT. It encodes CASSAPGGSLFDTQYF. This rearrangement joins TRBV6-1 to TRBJ2-3, with TRBD1 identical over 7 bases. With V trimmed by 4 bases and J by 6 bases, 13 bases remained unmatched. This CDR3 region has 16 residues. Germline V gives CDR1 MNHNS, CDR2 SASEGT.

This chain links TRBV29-1 with TRBJ2-2; D perhaps matches TRBD2 (6 bases). The V end lost 2 bases, the J end lost 1 base, and 8 bases lay between the germline ends. The CDR3 spans 14 residues. Germline CDR1 is SQVTM and CDR2 is ANQGSEA. DNA of the CDR3: TGCAGCGTTGAACGGCGGGAGAACACCGGGGAGCTGTTTTTT. It codes for CSVERRENTGELFF.

This chain uses TRBV28 with TRBJ2-1; D is possibly TRBD2 (5 bases). The ends were cut back, 5 bases at V and 3 bases at J, with 20 bases in the middle. Germline CDR1 and CDR2: MDHEN and SYDVKM. The CDR3 totals 17 residues. CDR3 nucleotides: TGTGCCAGCAGTCCTACGACGGGGTCCCCCCTCTACAATGAGCAGTTCTTC. It is translated as CASSPTTGSPLYNEQFF.

V usage is TRBV28 and J usage is TRBJ1-5; tentative D call: TRBD1 (6 bases). The CDR3 extends over 13 amino acids. Germline V CDR1 and CDR2: MDHEN, SYDVKM. Deletions cut 7 bases from V and 4 bases from J, with 11 bases between. The CDR3 spells CASTTRGNQPQHF. The CDR3 DNA follows: TGTGCCAGCACCACGAGGGGGAATCAGCCCCAGCATTTT. The complete variable domain, with remaining parts taken from reference TRBV28 and TRBJ1-5, reads DVKVTQSSRYLVKRTGEKVFLECVQDMDHENMFWYRQDPGLGLRLIYFSYDVKMKEKGDIPEGYSVSREKKERFSLILESASTNQTSMYLCASTTRGNQPQHFGDGTRLSIL.

The chain is built from TRBV5-6 and TRBJ2-1; 7 positions match TRBD1. Germline V lookup: CDR1 SGHDT, CDR2 YYEEEE. This CDR3 region has 14 residues. Losses at the gene ends were 8 bases for V and 3 bases for J; bases not matched to a gene: 8. The CDR3 DNA sequence: TGTGCCAGTCAACAGGGGACGAGCTACAATGAGCAGTTCTTC. Amino acid sequence: CASQQGTSYNEQFF.

The chain uses TRBV5-4 and TRBJ2-1; TRBD2 agrees at 15 bases. V lost 3 bases, J lost 8 bases, and 12 bases stayed unmatched. CDR1 SGHNT and CDR2 YYREEE come from the germline V gene (reference sequence). The length of the CDR3 is 18 residues. The CDR3 loop reads CASSSSSGTSGRSYEQFF. In DNA form, the CDR3 reads TGTGCCAGCAGCTCAAGCTCCGGGACTAGCGGGAGGTCGTATGAGCAGTTCTTC.

This chain connects TRBV28 to TRBJ1-2; D is ambiguous. Germline V gene data show CDR1 as MDHEN and CDR2 as SYDVKM. The CDR3 has 16 residues. With 2 bases removed from V and 7 bases from J, the gap between germline ends came to 20 bases. The CDR3 protein is CASSLRSGEVTCGYTF. The CDR3 DNA reads TGTGCCAGCAGTTTAAGGTCCGGGGAGGTTACCTGTGGCTACACCTTC.

This chain connects TRBV4-2 to TRBJ1-1; the D gene is possibly TRBD1 (5 bases). The CDR3 runs 15 residues. Trimming left V 4 bases short and J 7 bases short, with 19 bases between. CDR1 and CDR2 from the germline V gene are LGHNA and YNFKEQ. CDR3 loop: CASSPRGPGKGEAFF. In nucleotides, the CDR3 is TGTGCCAGCAGCCCGCGGGGACCCGGGAAGGGTGAAGCTTTCTTT.

The chain is built from TRBV25-1 and TRBJ1-1; 7 nucleotides line up with TRBD1. Germline CDR1 and CDR2: MGHDK and SYGVNS. The CDR3 totals 15 residues. V was clipped by 8 bases and J by 0 bases; unmatched bases: 9. The CDR3 DNA reads as TGTGCCAGCGGCCCAAGGGACAGCCTGAACACTGAAGCTTTCTTT. Its translation: CASGPRDSLNTEAFF.

The chain is built from TRBV4-2 and TRBJ2-1; 7 positions match TRBD2. CDR1 is LGHNA, CDR2 YNFKEQ, per germline. Losses at the gene ends were 0 bases for V and 4 bases for J; bases not matched to a gene: 9. This CDR3 spans 17 amino acids. CDR3 DNA: TGTGCCAGCAGCCAAGATTCTGGCGGGAGTAAGTACAATGAGCAGTTCTTC. It encodes CASSQDSGGSKYNEQFF.

This clone has just a few counts. The chain joins TRBV4-3 to TRBJ2-7; 7 bases fit TRBD2. Germline trimming cut 4 bases from V and 4 bases from J; bases unmatched to any gene: 10. The germline CDR1 and CDR2 sequences are LGHNA and YSLEER. The CDR3 is 15 residues long. CDR3 region: CASSLRLARPYEQYF. The CDR3 DNA is TGCGCCAGCAGCCTGAGACTAGCCCGACCGTACGAGCAGTACTTC.

A few counts support this clone. The chain combines TRBV6-5 with TRBJ1-1, with D perhaps matching TRBD1 (5 bases). The V end lost 3 bases, the J end lost 6 bases, and 20 bases lay between the germline ends. Germline-derived CDR1 and CDR2 are MNHEY and SVGAGI. The CDR3 is 16 residues long. The CDR3 loop is CASSYFPRGTGAEAFF. DNA of the CDR3: TGTGCCAGCAGTTATTTCCCCCGGGGGACCGGCGCTGAAGCTTTCTTT.

The chain combines TRBV27 with TRBJ2-1; TRBD1 agrees at 7 bases. J lost 4 bases, V lost 3 bases, and 3 bases had no gene match. The germline gives CDR1 MNHEY, CDR2 SMNVEV (reference sequence). This CDR3 has 14 amino acids. CDR3 in DNA: TGTGCCAGCAGTTTCCGGGACAGATACAATGAGCAGTTCTTC. Protein sequence: CASSFRDRYNEQFF.

This clone was seen once. V usage is TRBV29-1 and J usage is TRBJ1-1; D possibly corresponds to TRBD1 (5 bases). Germline lookup yields CDR1 SQVTM and CDR2 ANQGSEA. With 8 bases removed from V and 3 bases from J, the gap between germline ends came to 13 bases. The CDR3 consists of 12 residues. DNA for the CDR3: TGCAGCTCCCCGGGGGGGGACACTGAAGCTTTCTTT. It yields the protein CSSPGGDTEAFF.

CDR3 sequence (DNA): TGTGCCAGCAGCTTAGAGGGGGGAGTAGCGGCGATTCCTACCTACGAGCAGTACTTC. Protein sequence: CASSLEGGVAAIPTYEQYF. The gene calls are TRBV11-2 and TRBJ2-7; D is perhaps TRBD2 (6 bases). Per germline, CDR1 SGHAT and CDR2 FQNNGV. With 0 bases removed from V and 2 bases from J, the gap between germline ends came to 23 bases. The CDR3 runs to 19 residues.

The chain uses TRBV13 and TRBJ1-5, with unresolved D. V was shortened by 0 bases and J by 5 bases, with 11 bases between the two germline ends. Looked up from germline, CDR1 is PRHDT and CDR2 is FYEKMQ (reference sequence). The CDR3 loop spans 15 amino acids. CDR3 in amino acids: CASSLGGALHQPQHF. As DNA, the CDR3 is TGTGCCAGCAGCTTAGGTGGAGCCTTACATCAGCCCCAGCATTTT.

J is TRBJ2-7 and V is TRBV4-3; the match to TRBD2 covers 7 bases. The CDR3 covers 16 residues. Germline V gene sequence: CDR1 LGHNA, CDR2 YSLEER. The V segment lost 0 bases and the J segment 2 bases; nucleotides outside the gene matches: 7. The CDR3 DNA reads TGCGCCAGCAGCCAAGATATCCGGGAGGATACCTACGAGCAGTACTTC. Translating it yields CASSQDIREDTYEQYF.

J is TRBJ1-4 and V is TRBV27, with unresolved D. The V gene's germline CDR1 is MNHEY and CDR2 SMNVEV (reference sequence). V lost 5 bases and J lost 0, with 16 bases in between. The CDR3 covers 17 residues. DNA of the CDR3: TGTGCCAGCAGTCCCACTAGGGTTGGGACAACTAATGAAAAACTGTTTTTT. Translated, it gives CASSPTRVGTTNEKLFF.

This clone was counted only a few times. The J gene is TRBJ1-3, the V gene TRBV6-1; D is undetermined. Germline CDR1 reads MNHNS; CDR2 reads SASEGT. The CDR3 is 14 residues long. V gave up 7 bases and J gave up 0 bases, with 10 bases separating them. The CDR3: CASTPVLSGNTIYF. The CDR3 nucleotides are TGTGCCAGCACCCCGGTCCTCTCTGGAAACACCATATATTTT.